This entry lists 29 T cell receptor beta chains sequenced from one sample in a study of blood T cell repertoires in COVID-19. Data came from immunoSEQ multiplex PCR; TCRdb stores just in-frame clones and leaves some out. The sample has approximately 300,000 clones; roughly 84% are singletons. Material: peripheral blood. The receptors derive from a man over 45 with active or convalescent COVID-19.

J is TRBJ2-3 and V is TRBV19; D is unclear. Trimming took 3 bases from V and 8 from J, leaving 18 bases between them. CDR1 and CDR2 (germline): LNHDA, SQIVND (reference sequence). This CDR3 has 15 residues. CDR3 residues: CASSISPNGVLTQYF. CDR3 coding DNA: TGTGCCAGTAGTATCTCACCGAACGGAGTTCTTACGCAGTATTTT.

This chain links TRBV12-2 with TRBJ1-5. TRBV12-2 is annotated as a pseudogene. The CDR3 runs to 13 residues. This CDR3 reads CASRPAGGQPQHF. The CDR3 DNA is TGTGCAAGTCGCCCGGCGGGGGGTCAGCCCCAGCATTTT.

The J gene is TRBJ1-6, the V gene TRBV3-1 (or the pseudogene TRBV3-2); no definite D call. This CDR3 is 15 amino acids long. V lost 2 bases to trimming and J lost 8 bases, with 13 bases between them. The germline CDR1 and CDR2 sequences are LGHDT and YNNKEL (reference sequence). The DNA of the CDR3 is TGTGCCAGCAGCCAACGAGAACGGAGGGATTCACCCCTCCACTTT. Residues: CASSQRERRDSPLHF.

The chain is built from TRBV3-1 (or the pseudogene TRBV3-2) and TRBJ2-1; D might be TRBD1 (5 bases). This CDR3 comprises 13 residues. Germline CDR1 reads LGHDT; CDR2 reads YNNKEL (reference sequence). The germline V and J ends were trimmed by 7 bases and 4 bases, with 11 bases remaining between them. The DNA for the CDR3 is TGTGCCAGCACTCTGGGGCTTTACAATGAGCAGTTCTTC. It yields the protein CASTLGLYNEQFF.

This chain joins TRBV7-6 and TRBJ2-7; D is undetermined. CDR1 is SGHVS and CDR2 is FNYEAQ in the germline V gene. V was pared by 3 bases and J by 0 bases, with 9 bases between. This CDR3 spans 14 amino acids. DNA for the CDR3: TGTGCCAGCAGCTTTGAGACATTCTCCTACGAGCAGTACTTC. Amino acid sequence: CASSFETFSYEQYF. The whole variable domain, filled in from reference TRBV7-6 and TRBJ2-7, reads GAGVSQSPRYKVTKRGQDVALRCDPISGHVSLYWYRQALGQGPEFLTYFNYEAQQDKSGLPNDRFSAERPEGSISTLTIQRTEQRDSAMYRCASSFETFSYEQYFGPGTRLTVT.

This clone came up a few times. This specimen includes other DNA sequences encoding the same CDR3. The chain has TRBV3-1 (or the pseudogene TRBV3-2) and TRBJ1-6; TRBD1 might be the D (5 bases). The V and J ends lost 0 bases and 7 bases respectively, with 7 bases between them. Germline CDR1 and CDR2: LGHDT and YNNKEL (reference sequence). The CDR3 has 14 residues. The CDR3, as DNA: TGTGCCAGCAGCCAAGAAAGGGGAAATTCACCCCTCCACTTT. Its translation: CASSQERGNSPLHF.

V gene TRBV5-1 combines with J gene TRBJ1-2; perhaps TRBD1 as D (6 bases). The CDR3 length is 15 residues. The germline V and J ends were trimmed by 3 bases and 4 bases, with 16 bases remaining between them. Germline CDR1 reads SGHRS; CDR2 reads YFSETQ. CDR3 nucleotides: TGCGCCAGCAGCTACCAAGACAGGATAGTCTATGGCTACACCTTC. It is translated as CASSYQDRIVYGYTF.

The V and J genes are TRBV28 and TRBJ1-1, with no clear D. The CDR3 totals 13 residues. Germline V CDR1 and CDR2: MDHEN, SYDVKM. V lost 6 bases and J lost 4, with 12 bases in between. This chain's CDR3 is CASSSHGATEAFF. DNA of the CDR3: TGTGCCAGCAGCTCCCATGGAGCCACTGAAGCTTTCTTT.

This chain uses TRBV4-3 with TRBJ2-3, with D uncertain. V dropped 0 bases and J dropped 2 bases, with 12 bases sitting between them. The CDR3 is 16 amino acids. Germline CDR1 reads LGHNA; CDR2 reads YSLEER. The CDR3 sequence is CASSQDFGGTTDTQYF. The CDR3 nucleotides are TGCGCCAGCAGCCAAGATTTTGGCGGAACCACAGATACGCAGTATTTT.

V and J are TRBV5-4 and TRBJ2-1, with TRBD2 identical over 10 bases. CDR1 is SGHNT, CDR2 YYREEE, per germline (reference sequence). The CDR3 length is 15 residues. V gave up 4 bases and J gave up 2 bases; unmatched junction bases: 3. CDR3 region: CASSLAGAPYNEQFF. As DNA, the CDR3 is TGTGCCAGCAGCCTAGCGGGGGCCCCCTACAATGAGCAGTTCTTC. The whole variable domain, filled in from reference TRBV5-4 and TRBJ2-1, reads ETGVTQSPTHLIKTRGQQVTLRCSSQSGHNTVSWYQQALGQGPQFIFQYYREEENGRGNFPPRFSGLQFPNYSSELNVNALELDDSALYLCASSLAGAPYNEQFFGPGTRLTVL.

The chain links TRBV28 to TRBJ1-4, with 8 nucleotides matching TRBD1. The CDR3 has 16 residues. Losses at the gene ends were 6 bases for V and 2 bases for J; bases not matched to a gene: 8. Germline CDR1 is MDHEN and CDR2 is SYDVKM. The CDR3 reads CASSGQGGSTNEKLFF. As DNA, the CDR3 is TGTGCCAGCAGCGGACAGGGTGGGAGTACTAATGAAAAACTGTTTTTT.

The J gene is TRBJ2-2, the V gene TRBV19; D ambiguous. This CDR3 contains 13 residues. With 3 bases removed from V and 8 bases from J, the gap between germline ends came to 10 bases. Germline V lookup: CDR1 LNHDA, CDR2 SQIVND (reference sequence). Here the CDR3 reads CASSMRSSGELFF. The CDR3 nucleotides are TGTGCCAGTAGTATGCGGAGCTCGGGGGAGCTGTTTTTT.

The chain is built from TRBV9 and TRBJ1-2; 7 nucleotides match TRBD1. The CDR3 is made up of 15 amino acids. Trimming took 0 bases from V and 3 from J; bases not matched to a gene: 5. Germline CDR1 SGDLS, CDR2 YYNGEE. The CDR3 DNA follows: TGTGCCAGCAGCGTAGGCGTAGGGGGCGACTATGGCTACACCTTC. Translating it yields CASSVGVGGDYGYTF.

The chain has TRBV6-2 or TRBV6-3 and TRBJ2-1, with D possibly being TRBD2 (6 bases). CDR3 length equals 14 residues. CDR1 is MNHEY, CDR2 SVGEGT, per germline. Trimming took off 4 bases at V and 10 bases at J, with 17 bases between the two ends. The CDR3 is CASSSGLRNREQFF. The CDR3 DNA is TGTGCCAGCAGTTCGGGACTTCGGAATAGGGAGCAGTTCTTC.

The chain uses TRBV5-4 and TRBJ2-3; TRBD2 matches at 8 bases. The CDR3 is 15 residues long. V lost 3 bases and J lost 6; bases outside the gene matches: 9. CDR1 is SGHNT, CDR2 YYREEE, per germline (reference sequence). CDR3 nucleotides: TGTGCCAGCAGCTCTAGGGTAGCGGGAACGGATACGCAGTATTTT. Encoded protein: CASSSRVAGTDTQYF. Looking up the rest from reference TRBV5-4 and TRBJ2-3 gives the full variable domain: ETGVTQSPTHLIKTRGQQVTLRCSSQSGHNTVSWYQQALGQGPQFIFQYYREEENGRGNFPPRFSGLQFPNYSSELNVNALELDDSALYLCASSSRVAGTDTQYFGPGTRLTVL.

The chain links TRBV6-6 to TRBJ1-1; tentatively, D is TRBD1 (6 bases). V dropped 6 bases and J dropped 1 base, with 9 bases sitting between them. The germline CDR1 and CDR2 sequences are MNHNY and SVGAGI (reference sequence). This CDR3 has 13 residues. CDR3 sequence reads: CASSLDRNTEAFF. The CDR3 DNA sequence: TGTGCCAGCAGCCTGGACAGGAACACTGAAGCTTTCTTT.

V and J are TRBV19 and TRBJ1-6, with D unresolved. Per germline, CDR1 LNHDA and CDR2 SQIVND (reference sequence). This CDR3 comprises 14 residues. V dropped 4 bases and J dropped 6 bases, with 10 bases sitting between them. The CDR3 loop reads CASSNREPNSPLHF. The CDR3 coding sequence is TGTGCCAGTAGTAATCGGGAGCCTAATTCACCCCTCCACTTT. The full variable domain, rest sourced from reference TRBV19 and TRBJ1-6, is DGGITQSPKYLFRKEGQNVTLSCEQNLNHDAMYWYRQDPGQGLRLIYYSQIVNDFQKGDIAEGYSVSREKKESFPLTVTSAQKNPTAFYLCASSNREPNSPLHFGNGTRLTVT.

This clone was seen a single time. The chain recombines TRBV6-2 or TRBV6-3 with TRBJ2-3; 9 positions match TRBD2. Looked up from germline, CDR1 is MNHEY and CDR2 is SVGEGT. There are 14 residues in the CDR3. After removal of 4 bases from V and 7 bases from J, the junction contained 6 bases not matched to a gene. In nucleotides, the CDR3 is TGTGCCAGCAGTTTGGCGGGGGGGCCGCATACGCAGTATTTT. Protein product: CASSLAGGPHTQYF.

The CDR3, as DNA: TGCGCCAGCAGCTTGTCGGTGTTGTCGGGTGAAAAACTGTTTTTT. Its protein is CASSLSVLSGEKLFF. The rearrangement joins TRBV5-1 to TRBJ1-4, with D hard to call. The CDR3 totals 15 residues. The V end lost 1 base, the J end lost 7 bases, and 14 bases lay between the germline ends. Germline V gene sequence: CDR1 SGHRS, CDR2 YFSETQ. The full variable domain, completed using reference TRBV5-1 and TRBJ1-4, is KAGVTQTPRYLIKTRGQQVTLSCSPISGHRSVSWYQQTPGQGLQFLFEYFSETQRNKGNFPGRFSGRQFSNSRSEMNVSTLELGDSALYLCASSLSVLSGEKLFFGSGTQLSVL.

The chain couples TRBV27 to TRBJ1-5, with 7 positions matching TRBD1. This CDR3 is 15 amino acids long. V trimming: 5 bases; J trimming: 9 bases; junction bases outside the gene matches: 13. Per the germline V gene, CDR1 is MNHEY and CDR2 is SMNVEV (reference sequence). The CDR3 spells CASSPTPDRVPPQHF. Here the CDR3 DNA reads TGTGCCAGCAGTCCCACCCCCGACAGGGTTCCGCCCCAGCATTTT.

The chain recombines TRBV29-1 with TRBJ2-5; D may be TRBD1 (6 bases). The CDR3 spans 13 residues. Germline V CDR1 and CDR2: SQVTM, ANQGSEA. The CDR3 nucleotides are TGCAGTATAAAGATACTAGAAGGGGGGACCCAGTACTTC. Residues: CSIKILEGGTQYF.

The J gene is TRBJ2-5, the V gene TRBV5-1; D gene unclear. The CDR3 is 16 residues long. Germline values: CDR1 SGHRS, CDR2 YFSETQ. The V gene lost 0 bases and the J gene lost 5 bases, with 17 bases spanning the gap. The CDR3 is CASSLGSDQAQETQYF. DNA of the CDR3: TGCGCCAGCAGCTTGGGGTCAGACCAGGCCCAGGAGACCCAGTACTTC.

A single count supports this clone. The chain is built from TRBV18 and TRBJ1-2; 7 bases align to TRBD1. This CDR3 comprises 13 residues. V lost 4 bases, J lost 4 bases, and 3 bases stayed unmatched. The germline CDR1 and CDR2 sequences are KGHSH and LQKENI. CDR3 coding DNA: TGTGCCAGCTCACAGGGGGCCGGCTATGGCTACACCTTC. Encoded protein: CASSQGAGYGYTF.

This sequence joins TRBV7-8 and TRBJ1-3; the D is unclear. Germline loops: CDR1 SGHVS, CDR2 FQNEAQ. The CDR3 runs to 15 residues. Trimming took 5 bases from V and 1 from J, leaving 12 bases between them. The CDR3 sequence: CASSPDRGSGNTIYF. Here the CDR3 DNA reads TGTGCCAGCAGCCCCGACCGGGGTTCTGGAAACACCATATATTTT.

V and J are TRBV5-1 and TRBJ1-6, with TRBD1 matching 8 bases. The CDR3 is 15 amino acids. Per the germline V gene, CDR1 is SGHRS and CDR2 is YFSETQ. Losses at the gene ends were 4 bases for V and 6 bases for J; bases not matched to a gene: 6. The CDR3 protein is CASSQGQGANSPLHF. CDR3 coding DNA: TGCGCCAGCAGCCAAGGACAGGGCGCTAATTCACCCCTCCACTTT.

The J gene is TRBJ1-1, the V gene TRBV6-5; 7 nucleotides align to TRBD1. After removal of 4 bases from V and 1 base from J, the junction contained 9 bases not matched to a gene. This CDR3 is built from 16 residues. The germline V gene has CDR1 MNHEY and CDR2 SVGAGI. The CDR3 loop is CASSFIYGTANTEAFF. As DNA, the CDR3 is TGTGCCAGCAGTTTCATCTACGGGACAGCGAACACTGAAGCTTTCTTT.

In this sample, this clone turned up a few times. In nucleotides, the CDR3 is TGCGCCAGCAGCTGGGGCGGGACTAGCGGCCAAGAGACCCAGTACTTC. Translating it yields CASSWGGTSGQETQYF. The J gene is TRBJ2-5, the V gene TRBV5-1, with TRBD2 matching over 11 bases. The germline gives CDR1 SGHRS, CDR2 YFSETQ. The CDR3 is 16 amino acids. V was pared by 3 bases and J by 1 base, with 5 bases of the junction left unmatched. Full variable domain (rest looked up from reference TRBV5-1 and TRBJ2-5): KAGVTQTPRYLIKTRGQQVTLSCSPISGHRSVSWYQQTPGQGLQFLFEYFSETQRNKGNFPGRFSGRQFSNSRSEMNVSTLELGDSALYLCASSWGGTSGQETQYFGPGTRLLVL.

V is TRBV5-4 and J is TRBJ1-1; 7 bases agree with TRBD1. The CDR3 covers 16 residues. Looked up from germline, CDR1 is SGHNT and CDR2 is YYREEE (reference sequence). J lost 0 bases, V lost 4 bases, and 9 bases had no gene match. CDR3 bases: TGTGCCAGCAGCCACGGGACAGCGCTTATGAACACTGAAGCTTTCTTT. Translating it yields CASSHGTALMNTEAFF.

The J gene is TRBJ1-1, the V gene TRBV28; no definite D call. The CDR3 loop spans 12 amino acids. V gave up 6 bases and J gave up 7 bases, with 12 bases separating them. Germline lookup yields CDR1 MDHEN and CDR2 SYDVKM. CDR3 DNA sequence: TGTGCCAGCAGCCCGGGAGGGATTGAAGCTTTCTTT. Protein: CASSPGGIEAFF.